The rows below give T cell receptor beta chains drawn from one sample of a study of T cells in localized non-small cell lung cancer. Assay used: immunoSEQ multiplex PCR; TCRdb lists only in-frame clones, some missing. This sample carries about 74,000 clones, 65% to 85% of them seen once, and the ten largest clones take 1.3%. The material sequenced was peripheral blood, taken before any cancer treatment. All receptors come from a female donor aged 60 or older with stage I lung adenocarcinoma. Both conserved end residues are part of each CDR3. Each record gives: clone size, D gene, J gene, V gene, CDR3 DNA, CDR3 protein. The D gene is left open where the match is weak. Only part of the rows carry a size: once, few, many, or a class if the clone is expanded.

>-|TRBD1|TRBJ1-2|TRBV5-8
TGTGCCAGCATATACCCCGGGACAGGGGACTCATATGGCTACACCTTC
CASIYPGTGDSYGYTF
>-|TRBD2|TRBJ2-2|TRBV28
TGTGCCAGCAGGGAGGGACTAGCGGGAGGAGGGGCAACTGGGACCGGGGAGCTGTTTTTT
CASREGLAGGGATGTGELFF
>-|-|TRBJ1-2|TRBV6-5
TGTGCCAGCAGTTACGGGGCACTCACCCATGGCTACACCTTC
CASSYGALTHGYTF
>-|-|TRBJ1-3|TRBV5-5
TGTGCCAGCAGCTTGGGGGCAGGGAGAAACACCATATATTTT
CASSLGAGRNTIYF
>-|TRBD1|TRBJ1-2|TRBV10-3
TGTGCCATCAGGGGAGACAGGGGGCTGGTCGGCTACACCTTC
CAIRGDRGLVGYTF
>few|-|TRBJ2-1|TRBV28
TGTGCCAGCACTACTCAGGGCAATGAGCAGTTCTTC
CASTTQGNEQFF
>-|TRBD2|TRBJ2-2|TRBV7-8
TGTGCCAGCAGGGAGCGGGGGGGGAACACCGGGGAGCTGTTTTTT
CASRERGGNTGELFF
>-|-|TRBJ1-1|TRBV2
TGTGCCAGCAGCGTGAGGGGAACGTTGACTGAAGCTTTCTTT
CASSVRGTLTEAFF
>-|-|TRBJ2-5|TRBV2
TGTGCCAGCGGGGGCCAAGGGGAGACCCAGTACTTC
CASGGQGETQYF
>-|TRBD2|TRBJ2-3|TRBV7-3
TGTGCCAGCAGCTTAACCCTAGCGGGGGGGCGTGACACAGATACGCAGTATTTT
CASSLTLAGGRDTDTQYF
>-|-|TRBJ2-1|TRBV9
TGTGCCAGCAGCGTAGGTCCTAGGAGCTCCTACAATGAGCAGTTCTTC
CASSVGPRSSYNEQFF
>-|-|TRBJ2-7|TRBV6-5
TGTGCCAGCATGCCCCAGGGAACCTACGAGCAGTACTTC
CASMPQGTYEQYF
>-|-|TRBJ2-2|TRBV18
TGTGCCAGCTCACCACTGTCGGCGAACACCGGGGAGCTGTTTTTT
CASSPLSANTGELFF
>-|TRBD2|TRBJ2-5|TRBV7-3
TGTGCCAGCAGCCCCGAACCGGGACTAGCCTTCCAAGAGACCCAGTACTTC
CASSPEPGLAFQETQYF
>-|-|TRBJ1-1|TRBV6-1
TGTGCCAGCAGTGAATCAATACGGCGGGCCACTGAAGCTTTCTTT
CASSESIRRATEAFF
>-|-|TRBJ2-7|TRBV20-1
TGCAGTGCTACACAGGGCGTCGAGCAGTACTTC
CSATQGVEQYF
>-|-|TRBJ2-1|TRBV7-2
TGTGCCAGCAGCCGAGTGGGCTTGGGGGAGCAGTTCTTC
CASSRVGLGEQFF
>few|TRBD2|TRBJ2-5|TRBV7-9
TGTGCCAGCATCCCACTAGCGGGGGGTGAGACCCAGTACTTC
CASIPLAGGETQYF
>-|TRBD1|TRBJ2-3|TRBV6-1
TGTGCCAGCAGAAACAGACAGGGGCGCACAGATACGCAGTATTTT
CASRNRQGRTDTQYF
>-|-|TRBJ2-3|TRBV20-1
TGCAGTAGTAGGAGCCCAGATACGCAGTATTTT
CSSRSPDTQYF
>-|-|TRBJ2-7|TRBV6-6
TGTGCCAGCAGTTTACAGGCTTCCTACGAGCAGTACTTC
CASSLQASYEQYF
>-|-|TRBJ1-5|TRBV30
TGTGCCTGGAGTGTACAGTCCGGGCAATGGCAGCCCCAGCATTTT
CAWSVQSGQWQPQHF